The 32 T cell receptor beta chains reported below all come from one sample, sequenced in a study of STAT5B mutations in CD4+ large granular lymphocyte leukemia. Method: immunoSEQ multiplex PCR; TCRdb's copy keeps in-frame clones and lacks some. Of roughly 30,000 clones listed, nearly 90% are singletons. The sequencing sample was made of CD4+ T cells from blood buffy coats. The receptors were gathered from a human donor in good health.

The chain recombines TRBV7-6 with TRBJ2-1; the D gene is possibly TRBD2 (6 bases). This CDR3 contains 15 residues. Trimming pared 7 bases from V and 0 bases from J, leaving 13 bases between. Looked up from germline, CDR1 is SGHVS and CDR2 is FNYEAQ. The CDR3: CASNRAGSSYNEQFF. The DNA of the CDR3 is TGTGCCAGCAACCGAGCGGGTAGCTCCTACAATGAGCAGTTCTTC.

This CDR3 reads CATSRAFGSGQPQHF. In DNA form, the CDR3 reads TGTGCCACCAGCAGAGCCTTCGGGTCGGGTCAGCCCCAGCATTTT. This chain uses TRBV15 with TRBJ1-5; no clear D. The V and J ends lost 1 base and 6 bases respectively, with 13 bases between them. The CDR3 is 15 amino acids. Germline assignment: CDR1 LNHNV and CDR2 YYDKDF (reference sequence).

This clone occurred a few times. The chain employs TRBV7-9 and TRBJ2-1; TRBD1 matches 11 bases. The length of the CDR3 is 18 residues. With V trimmed by 0 bases and J by 7 bases, 11 bases remained unmatched. Germline CDR1 SEHNR, CDR2 FQNEAQ (reference sequence). The CDR3 nucleotides read TGTGCCAGCAGCTTAGCGGAGTTTGGACAGGGGGCGAGGAATGAGCAGTTCTTC. Its translation: CASSLAEFGQGARNEQFF.

The V and J genes are TRBV7-2 and TRBJ2-2; perhaps TRBD2 as D (5 bases). The germline CDR1 and CDR2 sequences are SGHTA and FQGNSA. The CDR3 runs 16 residues. V shed 4 bases and J shed 4 bases, with 16 bases lying between them. CDR3 region: CASSSDLRGGTGELFF. The CDR3 DNA sequence: TGTGCCAGCAGCTCGGACCTAAGAGGAGGCACCGGGGAGCTGTTTTTT.

V usage is TRBV5-1 and J usage is TRBJ1-1, with D possibly being TRBD1 (6 bases). The CDR3 is made up of 15 amino acids. Between the trimmed V and J ends, which lost 1 base and 1 base, there was a span of 11 bases. Germline V gene lookup returns CDR1 SGHRS and CDR2 YFSETQ. CDR3 DNA: TGCGCCAGCAGCTTGATGGGACAACAGAACACTGAAGCTTTCTTT. Its translation: CASSLMGQQNTEAFF.

The chain employs TRBV2 and TRBJ2-1; D call uncertain. V gave up 3 bases and J gave up 1 base, with 13 bases separating them. The CDR3 covers 16 residues. Germline CDR1 SNHLY, CDR2 FYNNEI. The DNA for the CDR3 is TGTGCCAGCAGTGATTTAGTGGGTAGTTCCTACAATGAGCAGTTCTTC. Translating gives CASSDLVGSSYNEQFF.

The V call is TRBV5-1, the J call TRBJ2-5; 7 bases match TRBD2. CDR3 size: 15 residues. Germline values: CDR1 SGHRS, CDR2 YFSETQ. V lost 4 bases, J lost 2 bases, and 8 bases stayed unmatched. CDR3 bases: TGCGCCAGCAGCGTACAACCCGGGGGGCAAGAGACCCAGTACTTC. Translating it yields CASSVQPGGQETQYF.

The gene calls are TRBV27 and TRBJ2-7, with a possible D match to TRBD1 (6 bases). In germline, CDR1 is MNHEY, CDR2 SMNVEV (reference sequence). V lost 5 bases to trimming and J lost 6 bases, with 17 bases between them. CDR3 size: 14 residues. The CDR3: CASSTPDRPSEQYF. The CDR3 nucleotides are TGTGCCAGCAGTACCCCGGACAGACCCAGCGAGCAGTACTTC.

V usage is TRBV9 and J usage is TRBJ2-3; no clear D gene. The germline V gene encodes CDR1 SGDLS and CDR2 YYNGEE. This CDR3 region has 14 residues. V shed 0 bases and J shed 0 bases, with 5 bases lying between them. The CDR3 here is CASSVDISTDTQYF. The CDR3 DNA reads TGTGCCAGCAGCGTAGACATTAGCACAGATACGCAGTATTTT.

The CDR3 here is CASRSSQGALSYEQYF. The DNA of the CDR3 is TGCGCCAGCAGGAGCTCACAGGGGGCACTCTCCTACGAGCAGTACTTC. The chain has TRBV10-2 and TRBJ2-7; 9 positions match TRBD1. The CDR3 consists of 16 residues. The J segment lost 0 bases and the V segment lost 6 bases, leaving 9 bases of the junction unmatched. In germline, CDR1 is WSHSY, CDR2 SAAADI.

The rearrangement links TRBV7-2 to TRBJ2-5; TRBD1 matches 7 bases. From germline, CDR1 is SGHTA and CDR2 FQGNSA. This CDR3 comprises 15 residues. After removal of 3 bases from V and 3 bases from J, the junction contained 7 bases not matched to a gene. The CDR3 spells CASSFRTGWKETQYF. The CDR3 DNA reads as TGTGCCAGCAGCTTCAGGACAGGTTGGAAAGAGACCCAGTACTTC.

V is TRBV5-1 and J is TRBJ2-2; 8 bases map to TRBD2. From germline, CDR1 is SGHRS and CDR2 YFSETQ. After removal of 0 bases from V and 4 bases from J, the junction contained 11 bases not matched to a gene. CDR3 length: 18 residues. Here the CDR3 DNA reads TGCGCCAGCAGCTTGGCATTACGTAGCGGGAAGGGCACCGGGGAGCTGTTTTTT. As protein: CASSLALRSGKGTGELFF.

The rearrangement links TRBV19 to TRBJ2-1; either TRBD1 or TRBD2 may fit D (6 bases each). In germline, CDR1 is LNHDA, CDR2 SQIVND (reference sequence). The CDR3 spans 16 residues. V gave up 3 bases and J gave up 0 bases, with 12 bases separating them. The CDR3 DNA reads TGTGCCAGTAGTATGATTGGAGGGGGCTCCTACAATGAGCAGTTCTTC. Translated, it gives CASSMIGGGSYNEQFF.

The gene calls are TRBV6-1 and TRBJ2-7, with D perhaps TRBD1 or TRBD2 (5 bases each). This CDR3 contains 13 residues. V dropped 4 bases and J dropped 6 bases, with 13 bases sitting between them. Germline V gene lookup returns CDR1 MNHNS and CDR2 SASEGT. Written as DNA, the CDR3 is TGTGCCAGCAGTGGGGACGGAGAAGGCGAGCAGTACTTC. Residues: CASSGDGEGEQYF.

As for this clone: Its ends do not fully match the called genes, so a read error is possible. The V and J genes are TRBV28 and TRBJ1-5, with a tentative D call TRBD1 (6 bases). The CDR3 has 12 residues. Germline CDR1 and CDR2: MDHEN and SYDVKM. The CDR3, as DNA: TGTGCCAGCAGTTTATATCGACAGGTTTTAGATTTT. Protein sequence: CASSLYRQVLDF.

This sequence joins TRBV28 and TRBJ2-6, with D tentatively TRBD1 (5 bases). V was pared by 6 bases and J by 5 bases, with 14 bases between. CDR3 size: 15 residues. CDR1 is MDHEN and CDR2 is SYDVKM in the germline V gene. The CDR3 nucleotides read TGTGCCAGCAGCCCGGCACAGGTGAGGGCCAACGTCCTGACTTTC. Its protein product is CASSPAQVRANVLTF.

The genes are TRBV30 and TRBJ1-5; D unclear. The CDR3 is made up of 12 amino acids. Germline V gene sequence: CDR1 GTSNPN, CDR2 SVGIG (reference sequence). V dropped 0 bases and J dropped 16 bases, with 16 bases sitting between them. The CDR3, as DNA: TGTGCCTGGAGTGTACCCGTAGGGAAGGATCATTTT. Residues: CAWSVPVGKDHF.

Details on this clone: The sample has other DNA sequences that encode this CDR3 too. The V gene is TRBV29-1, the J gene TRBJ2-1; D might be TRBD1 or TRBD2, each matching 6 bases. CDR1 is SQVTM and CDR2 is ANQGSEA in the germline V gene. The length of the CDR3 is 13 residues. Trimming took off 5 bases at V and 10 bases at J, with 18 bases between the two ends. CDR3 sequence: CSVKGEVEVEQFF. The CDR3 region has the DNA TGCAGCGTTAAGGGGGAGGTCGAGGTGGAGCAGTTCTTC.

This chain links TRBV7-9 with TRBJ2-2; D gene unclear. This CDR3 spans 13 amino acids. The germline V gene has CDR1 SEHNR and CDR2 FQNEAQ (reference sequence). Trimming removed 3 bases at V and 4 bases at J, with 6 bases between. CDR3 loop: CASSFLGTGELFF. CDR3 bases: TGTGCCAGCAGCTTTTTGGGCACCGGGGAGCTGTTTTTT.

V and J are TRBV15 and TRBJ1-1; D unclear. The CDR3 runs 13 residues. Germline V gene sequence: CDR1 LNHNV, CDR2 YYDKDF (reference sequence). Trimming stripped 1 base from V and 6 bases from J, with 9 bases between. The DNA of the CDR3 is TGTGCCACCAGCAGAGGGGGTTTCGCTGAAGCTTTCTTT. This translates into CATSRGGFAEAFF.

The rearrangement joins TRBV19 to TRBJ1-3; tentative D call: TRBD1 (5 bases). The CDR3 is 15 amino acids. V lost 8 bases and J lost 0, with 14 bases in between. Germline CDR1 LNHDA, CDR2 SQIVND (reference sequence). CDR3 amino acids: CASRGDRSSGNTIYF. Written as DNA, the CDR3 is TGTGCCAGTCGGGGGGACCGAAGCTCTGGAAACACCATATATTTT.

J is TRBJ2-5 and V is TRBV9, with D possibly being TRBD1 (6 bases). CDR1 SGDLS and CDR2 YYNGEE come from the germline V gene. The CDR3 sequence is 15 residues long. Trimming left V 0 bases short and J 2 bases short, with 11 bases between. CDR3 nucleotide sequence: TGTGCCAGCAGCGTAGTGGGGGCAGAACAAGAGACCCAGTACTTC. Protein: CASSVVGAEQETQYF. The whole variable domain, filled in from reference TRBV9 and TRBJ2-5, reads DSGVTQTPKHLITATGQRVTLRCSPRSGDLSVYWYQQSLDQGLQFLIQYYNGEERAKGNILERFSAQQFPDLHSELNLSSLELGDSALYFCASSVVGAEQETQYFGPGTRLLVL.

The CDR3 DNA reads TGCGCCAGCAGTCTAGGGCCAGCCCCCTACAATGAGCAGTTCTTC. It translates to CASSLGPAPYNEQFF. V is TRBV23-1 and J is TRBJ2-1, with D unclear. TRBV23-1 is assigned to the ORF class and has an uncertain function. This CDR3 region has 15 residues. Trimming shortened V by 4 bases and J by 2 bases, and 12 bases separated the two germline ends.

The V and J genes are TRBV28 and TRBJ2-4; 9 bases match TRBD2. This CDR3 region has 16 residues. With 3 bases clipped from V and 3 bases from J, the junction kept 6 bases outside the gene matches. Per the germline V gene, CDR1 is MDHEN and CDR2 is SYDVKM. The CDR3 reads CASSLVSGSFKNIQYF. CDR3 sequence (DNA): TGTGCCAGCAGTTTGGTTAGCGGGAGTTTCAAAAACATTCAGTACTTC.

For the CDR3, the DNA is TGTGCCAGCAGGCCGACAGGAGTGAACACTGAAGCTTTCTTT. Amino acid sequence: CASRPTGVNTEAFF. The V call is TRBV21-1, the J call TRBJ1-1; TRBD1, as called in the table, went unchecked against the DNA. TRBV21-1 is designated a pseudogene. The CDR3 is made up of 14 amino acids.

The gene calls are TRBV5-1 and TRBJ2-3; D is possibly TRBD2 (6 bases). The V gene's germline CDR1 is SGHRS and CDR2 YFSETQ. The germline V and J ends were trimmed by 4 bases and 0 bases, with 15 bases remaining between them. CDR3 size: 16 residues. The CDR3 DNA follows: TGCGCCAGCAGCCTGGGAGCGGGCCCTAGCACAGATACGCAGTATTTT. Its protein product is CASSLGAGPSTDTQYF.

The V and J genes are TRBV6-1 and TRBJ2-5; 8 bases map to TRBD1. V lost 3 bases and J lost 4; bases outside the gene matches: 13. The CDR3 loop spans 17 amino acids. The V gene's germline CDR1 is MNHNS and CDR2 SASEGT. As DNA, the CDR3 is TGTGCCAGCAGTGAGGGAACGGCAGGGGGCCAGGGAGAGACCCAGTACTTC. It yields the protein CASSEGTAGGQGETQYF.

This clone was detected a few times. The rearrangement uses TRBV19 and TRBJ2-3; TRBD1 matches 11 bases. From germline, CDR1 is LNHDA and CDR2 SQIVND (reference sequence). V lost 6 bases to trimming and J lost 3 bases; unmatched junction nucleotides: 2. The CDR3 has 14 amino acids. CDR3 residues: CASRGQGGTDTQYF. The CDR3 region has the DNA TGTGCCAGTAGGGGACAGGGGGGTACAGATACGCAGTATTTT. The variable domain in full, completed from reference TRBV19 and TRBJ2-3, reads DGGITQSPKYLFRKEGQNVTLSCEQNLNHDAMYWYRQDPGQGLRLIYYSQIVNDFQKGDIAEGYSVSREKKESFPLTVTSAQKNPTAFYLCASRGQGGTDTQYFGPGTRLTVL.

The chain uses TRBV9 and TRBJ2-7; 12 positions agree with TRBD2. The CDR3 has 14 residues. Trimming cost V 2 bases and J 7 bases; bases outside gene matches: 4. CDR1 is SGDLS, CDR2 YYNGEE, per germline. CDR3 residues: CASSVGLAGREQYF. The CDR3 DNA reads as TGTGCCAGCAGCGTTGGACTAGCGGGACGGGAGCAGTACTTC.

The J gene is TRBJ2-1, the V gene TRBV27, with unresolved D. CDR1 MNHEY and CDR2 SMNVEV come from the germline V gene (reference sequence). Deletions cut 0 bases from V and 7 bases from J, with 22 bases between. The CDR3 loop spans 18 amino acids. Here the CDR3 reads CASSLSSSLGSVVNEQFF. For the CDR3, the DNA is TGTGCCAGCAGTTTATCGTCCTCGTTGGGGTCAGTCGTGAATGAGCAGTTCTTC.

The V gene is TRBV29-1, the J gene TRBJ2-3; 11 nucleotides line up with TRBD2. Germline CDR1 SQVTM, CDR2 ANQGSEA. The V gene end was trimmed by 7 bases and the J gene end by 2 bases; junction bases not matched to a gene: 8. The CDR3 totals 15 residues. The CDR3 reads CSADGTSGLTDTQYF. The CDR3 bases are TGCAGCGCTGACGGGACTAGCGGACTCACAGATACGCAGTATTTT.

The chain carries TRBV28 and TRBJ2-1, with 8 bases fitting TRBD2. V gave up 6 bases and J gave up 14 bases; unmatched junction bases: 12. This CDR3 spans 13 amino acids. Looked up from germline, CDR1 is MDHEN and CDR2 is SYDVKM. Here the CDR3 DNA reads TGTGCCAGCAGCTCTATAGGGACTAGAATGAAGTTCTTC. Protein product: CASSSIGTRMKFF.